Sequencing of this T cell receptor beta chain was carried out in a study of blood T cell repertoires in COVID-19. This table comes from immunoSEQ multiplex PCR, and its TCRdb copy is limited to in-frame clones, with some not included. The table lists 310,000 or so clones, 87% of them singletons. Trimming cost V 0 bases and J 14 bases, with 16 bases left between them. The CDR3 loop spans 13 amino acids. Germline CDR1 is LNHDA and CDR2 is SQIVND (reference sequence). The V gene is TRBV19, the J gene TRBJ1-2; possibly TRBD1 for D (5 bases). The specimen was PBMCs or T cells enriched from blood (not recorded which). The source is a woman in her twenties or thirties who had recovered from COVID-19. CDR3 nucleotides: TGTGCCAGTAGTATAGAGCCCCCCGGGACTCAGACCTTC. Its protein is CASSIEPPGTQTF.